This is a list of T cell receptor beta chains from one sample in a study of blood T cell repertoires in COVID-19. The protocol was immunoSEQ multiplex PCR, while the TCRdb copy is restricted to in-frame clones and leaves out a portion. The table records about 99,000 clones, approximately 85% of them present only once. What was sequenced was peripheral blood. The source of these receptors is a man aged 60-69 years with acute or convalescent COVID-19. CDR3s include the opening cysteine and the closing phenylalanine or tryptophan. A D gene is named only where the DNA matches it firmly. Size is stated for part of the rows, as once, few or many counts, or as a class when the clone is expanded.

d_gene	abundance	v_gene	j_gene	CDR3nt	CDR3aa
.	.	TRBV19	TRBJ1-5	TGTGCCAGTAGTATCTCCGTCAATCAGCCCCAGCATTTT	CASSISVNQPQHF
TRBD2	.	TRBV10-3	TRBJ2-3	TGTGCCATCGGGGATACTAGCGGGGGAACAGATACGCAGTATTTT	CAIGDTSGGTDTQYF
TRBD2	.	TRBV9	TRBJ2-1	TGTGCCAGCAGCTCCAGCGGGGCCTACTACAATGAGCAGTTCTTC	CASSSSGAYYNEQFF
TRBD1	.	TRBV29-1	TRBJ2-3	TGCAGCGATCGGGACAGCCGAAGCACAGATACGCAGTATTTT	CSDRDSRSTDTQYF
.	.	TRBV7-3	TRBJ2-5	TGTGCCAGCAGCTTAATCCCGGGACAACAAGAGACCCAGTACTTC	CASSLIPGQQETQYF
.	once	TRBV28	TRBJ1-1	TGTGCCAGCACCCTACCCGCGAACACTGAAGCTTTCTTT	CASTLPANTEAFF
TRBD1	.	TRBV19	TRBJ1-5	TGTGCCAGTGGATCTGGGACAGGGGTGACCAATCAGCCCCAGCATTTT	CASGSGTGVTNQPQHF
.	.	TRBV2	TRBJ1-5	TGTGCCAGCAGTGAAGGGGGCCCAGGAGACTATCAGCCCCAGCATTTT	CASSEGGPGDYQPQHF
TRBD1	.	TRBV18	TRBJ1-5	TGTGCCAGCTCACAGGGGGCGGGTCAGCCCCAGCATTTT	CASSQGAGQPQHF
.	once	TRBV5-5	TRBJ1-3	TGTGCCAGCAGCAACGGGGAGGCTCGAAACACCATATATTTT	CASSNGEARNTIYF
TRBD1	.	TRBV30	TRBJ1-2	TGTGCCTGGATGCCTCGGGACAGAATTAACTATGGCTACACCTTC	CAWMPRDRINYGYTF
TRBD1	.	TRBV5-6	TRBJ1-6	TGTGCCAGCAGCAAGGACAGGGGTTACCAGAATTCACCCCTCCACTTT	CASSKDRGYQNSPLHF